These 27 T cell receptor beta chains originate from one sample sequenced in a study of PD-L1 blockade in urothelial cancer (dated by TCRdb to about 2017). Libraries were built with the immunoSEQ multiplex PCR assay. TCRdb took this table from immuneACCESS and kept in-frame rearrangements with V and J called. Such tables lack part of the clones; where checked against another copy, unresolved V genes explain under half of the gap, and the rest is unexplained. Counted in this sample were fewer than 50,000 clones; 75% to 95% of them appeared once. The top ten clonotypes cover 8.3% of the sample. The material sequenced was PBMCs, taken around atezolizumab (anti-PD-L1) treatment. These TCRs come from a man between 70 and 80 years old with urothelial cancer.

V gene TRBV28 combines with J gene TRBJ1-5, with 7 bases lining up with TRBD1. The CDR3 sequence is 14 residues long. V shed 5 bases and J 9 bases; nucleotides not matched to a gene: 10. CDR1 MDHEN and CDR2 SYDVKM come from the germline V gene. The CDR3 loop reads CASSPGQVFSPQHF. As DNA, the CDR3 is TGTGCCAGCAGTCCCGGACAGGTCTTCTCGCCCCAGCATTTT. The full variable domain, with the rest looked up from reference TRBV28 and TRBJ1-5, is DVKVTQSSRYLVKRTGEKVFLECVQDMDHENMFWYRQDPGLGLRLIYFSYDVKMKEKGDIPEGYSVSREKKERFSLILESASTNQTSMYLCASSPGQVFSPQHFGDGTRLSIL.

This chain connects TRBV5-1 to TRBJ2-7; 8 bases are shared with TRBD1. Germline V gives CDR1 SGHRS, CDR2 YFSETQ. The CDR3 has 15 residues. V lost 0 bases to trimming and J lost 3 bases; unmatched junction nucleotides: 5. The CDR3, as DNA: TGCGCCAGCAGCTTGGAGACAGGGGAAGGCTACGAGCAGTACTTC. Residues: CASSLETGEGYEQYF.

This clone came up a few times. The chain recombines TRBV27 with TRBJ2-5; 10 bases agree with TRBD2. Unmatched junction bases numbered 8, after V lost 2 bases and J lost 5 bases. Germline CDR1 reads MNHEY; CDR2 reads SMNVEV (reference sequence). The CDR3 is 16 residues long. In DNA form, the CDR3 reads TGTGCCAGCAGTTTAAACTCGGGACTAGCGTCGGAGACCCAGTACTTC. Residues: CASSLNSGLASETQYF.

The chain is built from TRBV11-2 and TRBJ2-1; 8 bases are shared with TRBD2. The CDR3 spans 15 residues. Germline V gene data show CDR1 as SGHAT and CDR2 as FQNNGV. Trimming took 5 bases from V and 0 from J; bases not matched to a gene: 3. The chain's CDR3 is CASSLAGSSYNEQFF. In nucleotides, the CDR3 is TGTGCCAGCAGCCTAGCGGGTTCCTCCTACAATGAGCAGTTCTTC.

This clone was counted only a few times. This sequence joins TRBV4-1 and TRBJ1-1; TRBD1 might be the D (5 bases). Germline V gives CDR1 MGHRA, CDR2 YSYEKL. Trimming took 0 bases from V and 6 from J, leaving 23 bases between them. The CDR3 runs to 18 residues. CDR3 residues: CASSQDRSEAGNGAEAFF. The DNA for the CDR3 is TGCGCCAGCAGCCAAGACCGGTCAGAAGCAGGGAATGGAGCTGAAGCTTTCTTT.

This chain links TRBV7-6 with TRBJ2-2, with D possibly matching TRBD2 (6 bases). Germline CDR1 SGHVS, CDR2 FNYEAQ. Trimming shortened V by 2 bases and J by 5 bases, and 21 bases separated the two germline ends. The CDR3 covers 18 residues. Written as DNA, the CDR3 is TGTGCCAGCAGCTTAAACCCGCAGGGTAGCGGAGCGACCGGGGAGCTGTTTTTT. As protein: CASSLNPQGSGATGELFF.

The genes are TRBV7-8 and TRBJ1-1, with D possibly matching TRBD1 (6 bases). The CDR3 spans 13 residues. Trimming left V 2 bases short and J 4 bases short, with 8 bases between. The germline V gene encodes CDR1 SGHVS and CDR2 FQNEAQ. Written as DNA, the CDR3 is TGTGCCAGCAGCTTAATCAGGGGCACTGAAGCTTTCTTT. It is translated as CASSLIRGTEAFF.

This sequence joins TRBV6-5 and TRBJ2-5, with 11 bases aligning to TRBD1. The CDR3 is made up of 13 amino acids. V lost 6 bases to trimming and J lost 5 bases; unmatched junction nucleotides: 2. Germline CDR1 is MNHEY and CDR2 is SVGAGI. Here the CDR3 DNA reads TGTGCCAGCAGAGGGACAGGGGGGGAGACCCAGTACTTC. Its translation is CASRGTGGETQYF.

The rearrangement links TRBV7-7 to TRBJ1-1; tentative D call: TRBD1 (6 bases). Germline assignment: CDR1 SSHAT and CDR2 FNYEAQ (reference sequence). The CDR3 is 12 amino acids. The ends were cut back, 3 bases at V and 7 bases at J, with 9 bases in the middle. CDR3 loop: CASSFYRVEAFF. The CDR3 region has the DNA TGTGCCAGCAGCTTTTACAGGGTTGAAGCTTTCTTT.

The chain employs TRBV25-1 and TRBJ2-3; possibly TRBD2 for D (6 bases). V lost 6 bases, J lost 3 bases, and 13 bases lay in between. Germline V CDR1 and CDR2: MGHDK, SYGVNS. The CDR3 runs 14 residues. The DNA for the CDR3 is TGTGCCAGCAGCCGAGCCGGGGGTACAGATACGCAGTATTTT. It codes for CASSRAGGTDTQYF.

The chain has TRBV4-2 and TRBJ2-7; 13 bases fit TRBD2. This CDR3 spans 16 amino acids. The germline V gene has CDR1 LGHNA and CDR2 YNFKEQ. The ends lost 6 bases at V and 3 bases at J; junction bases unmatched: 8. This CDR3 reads CASSPAGLAGNYEQYF. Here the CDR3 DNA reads TGTGCCAGCAGTCCAGCGGGACTAGCGGGAAACTACGAGCAGTACTTC.

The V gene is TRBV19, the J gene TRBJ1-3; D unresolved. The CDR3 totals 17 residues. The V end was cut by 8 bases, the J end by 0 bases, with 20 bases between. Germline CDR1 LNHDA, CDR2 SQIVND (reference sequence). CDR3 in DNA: TGTGCCAGTTCTTCTTGGCGGTCCCAAGGCTCTGGAAACACCATATATTTT. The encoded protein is CASSSWRSQGSGNTIYF.

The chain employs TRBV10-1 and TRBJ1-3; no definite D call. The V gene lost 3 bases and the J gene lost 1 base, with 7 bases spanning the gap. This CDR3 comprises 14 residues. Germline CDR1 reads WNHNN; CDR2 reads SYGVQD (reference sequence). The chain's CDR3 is CASSDGGSGNTIYF. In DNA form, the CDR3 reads TGCGCCAGCAGTGACGGAGGGTCTGGAAACACCATATATTTT.

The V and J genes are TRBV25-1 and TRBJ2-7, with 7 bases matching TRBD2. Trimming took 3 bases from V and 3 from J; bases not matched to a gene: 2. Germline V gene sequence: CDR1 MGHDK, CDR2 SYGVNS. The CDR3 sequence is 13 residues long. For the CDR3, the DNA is TGTGCCAGCAGTGAGGCTAGCGGCTACGAGCAGTACTTC. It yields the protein CASSEASGYEQYF.

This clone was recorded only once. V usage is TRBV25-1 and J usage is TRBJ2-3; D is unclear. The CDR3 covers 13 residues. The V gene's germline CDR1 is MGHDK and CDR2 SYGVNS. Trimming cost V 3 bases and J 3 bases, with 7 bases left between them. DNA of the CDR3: TGTGCCAGCAGTGACTCGGTAACAGATACGCAGTATTTT. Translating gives CASSDSVTDTQYF.

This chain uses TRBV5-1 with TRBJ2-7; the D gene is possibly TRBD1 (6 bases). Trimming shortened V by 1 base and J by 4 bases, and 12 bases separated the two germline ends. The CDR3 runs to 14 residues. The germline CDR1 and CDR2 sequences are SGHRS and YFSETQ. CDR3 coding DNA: TGCGCCAGCAGCTTGCGCGCAGGACAGTACGAGCAGTACTTC. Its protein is CASSLRAGQYEQYF.

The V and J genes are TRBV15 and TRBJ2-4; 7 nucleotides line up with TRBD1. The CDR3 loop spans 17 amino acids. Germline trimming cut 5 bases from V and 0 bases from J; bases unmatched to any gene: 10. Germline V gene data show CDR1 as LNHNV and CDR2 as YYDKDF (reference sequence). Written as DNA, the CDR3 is TGTGCCACCAGCTCTCCCGGGACAGACCTAGCCAAAAACATTCAGTACTTC. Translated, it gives CATSSPGTDLAKNIQYF.

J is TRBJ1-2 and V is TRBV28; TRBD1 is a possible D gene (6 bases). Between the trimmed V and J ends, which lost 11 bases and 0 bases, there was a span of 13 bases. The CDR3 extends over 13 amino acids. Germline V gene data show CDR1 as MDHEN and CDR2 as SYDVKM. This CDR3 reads CAGGGGSNYGYTF. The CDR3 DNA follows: TGTGCCGGAGGGGGGGGATCTAACTATGGCTACACCTTC.

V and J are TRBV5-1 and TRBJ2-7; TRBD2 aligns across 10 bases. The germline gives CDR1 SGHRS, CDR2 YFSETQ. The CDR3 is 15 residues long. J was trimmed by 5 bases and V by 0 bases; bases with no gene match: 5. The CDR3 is CASSLDLAGVNEQYF. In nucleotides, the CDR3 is TGCGCCAGCAGCTTGGATCTAGCGGGAGTCAACGAGCAGTACTTC. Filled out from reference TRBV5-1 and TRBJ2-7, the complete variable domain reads KAGVTQTPRYLIKTRGQQVTLSCSPISGHRSVSWYQQTPGQGLQFLFEYFSETQRNKGNFPGRFSGRQFSNSRSEMNVSTLELGDSALYLCASSLDLAGVNEQYFGPGTRLTVT.

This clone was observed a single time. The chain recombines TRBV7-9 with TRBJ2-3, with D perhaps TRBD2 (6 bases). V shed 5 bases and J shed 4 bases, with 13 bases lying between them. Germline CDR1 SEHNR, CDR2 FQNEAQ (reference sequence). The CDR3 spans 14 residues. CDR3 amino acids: CASSPPTSSDTQYF. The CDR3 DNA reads TGTGCCAGCAGCCCCCCGACTAGTTCAGATACGCAGTATTTT.

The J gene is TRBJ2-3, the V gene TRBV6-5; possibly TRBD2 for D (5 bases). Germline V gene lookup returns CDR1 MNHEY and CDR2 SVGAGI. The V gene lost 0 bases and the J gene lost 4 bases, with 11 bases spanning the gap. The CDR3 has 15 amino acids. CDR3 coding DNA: TGTGCCAGCAGTTACTCGCCGGGATCTGCAGATACGCAGTATTTT. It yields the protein CASSYSPGSADTQYF.

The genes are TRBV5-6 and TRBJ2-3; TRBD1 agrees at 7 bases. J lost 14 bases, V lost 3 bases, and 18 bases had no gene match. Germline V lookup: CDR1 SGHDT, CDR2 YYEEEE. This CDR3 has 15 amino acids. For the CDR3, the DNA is TGTGCCAGCAGCTCGACGCAGAGGGGGCTCAGTTTTAGGTATTTT. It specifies CASSSTQRGLSFRYF.

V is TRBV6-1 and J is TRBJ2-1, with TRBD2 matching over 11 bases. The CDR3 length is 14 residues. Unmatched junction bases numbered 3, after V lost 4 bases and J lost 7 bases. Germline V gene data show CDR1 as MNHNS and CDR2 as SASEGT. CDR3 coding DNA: TGTGCCAGCAGTGCACTAGCGGGAGCAAATGAGCAGTTCTTC. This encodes CASSALAGANEQFF.

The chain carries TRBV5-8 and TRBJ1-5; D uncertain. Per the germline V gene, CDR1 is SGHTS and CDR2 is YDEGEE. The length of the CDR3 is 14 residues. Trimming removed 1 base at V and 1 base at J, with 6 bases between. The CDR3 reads CASSLTTSNQPQHF. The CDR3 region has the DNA TGTGCCAGCAGCTTGACAACCAGCAATCAGCCCCAGCATTTT.

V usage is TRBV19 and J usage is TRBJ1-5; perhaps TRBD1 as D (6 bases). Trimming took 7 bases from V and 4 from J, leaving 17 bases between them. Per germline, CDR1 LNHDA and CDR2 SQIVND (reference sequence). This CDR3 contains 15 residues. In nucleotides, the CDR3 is TGTGCCAGTAACTACAGGGTCACAGCGAATCAGCCCCAGCATTTT. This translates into CASNYRVTANQPQHF.

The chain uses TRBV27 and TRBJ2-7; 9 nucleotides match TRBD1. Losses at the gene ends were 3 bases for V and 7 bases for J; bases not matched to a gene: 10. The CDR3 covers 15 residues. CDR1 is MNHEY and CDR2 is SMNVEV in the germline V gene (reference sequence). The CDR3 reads CASSFSGQGFREQYF. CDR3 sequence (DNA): TGTGCCAGCAGTTTCTCGGGACAGGGTTTCCGGGAGCAGTACTTC.

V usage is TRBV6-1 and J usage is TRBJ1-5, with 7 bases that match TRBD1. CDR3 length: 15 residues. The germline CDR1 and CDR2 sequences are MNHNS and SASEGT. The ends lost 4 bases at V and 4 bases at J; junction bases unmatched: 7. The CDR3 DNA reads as TGTGCCAGCAGTGTTGCAGGGGGTTTTAATCAGCCCCAGCATTTT. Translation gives CASSVAGGFNQPQHF.